A single sample gave rise to the 25 T cell receptor beta chains below, sequenced in a study of CD8 T cells in Susac syndrome. An amount of RNA that ranged from roughly 0.5 to 1 ug was reverse transcribed with random hexamers. MiXCR was run by TCRdb on the immunoSEQ multiplex PCR reads, yielding one entry per CDR3 protein. The sample has some 250,000 distinct CDR3 sequences, 90% to 96% seen once. The sample taken for sequencing was CD4+ T cells from PBMCs. All receptors derive from a human donor with Susac syndrome.

The chain employs TRBV15 and TRBJ2-6; D is perhaps TRBD1 (5 bases). V shed 3 bases and J shed 1 base, with 10 bases lying between them. This CDR3 has 16 amino acids. CDR1 and CDR2 from the germline V gene are LNHNV and YYDKDF (reference sequence). CDR3 DNA: TGTGCCACCAGCAGGGACACCCTTTCTGGGGCCAACGTCCTGACTTTC. It yields the protein CATSRDTLSGANVLTF.

The V call is TRBV12-3 or TRBV12-4, the J call TRBJ2-6, with TRBD2 as a possible D gene (6 bases). The CDR3 consists of 18 residues. V lost 4 bases, J lost 0 bases, and 16 bases lay in between. The CDR3 here is CASSSLGGTSSGANVLTF. The CDR3 DNA is TGTGCCAGCAGTTCGTTGGGGGGTACCAGCTCTGGGGCCAACGTCCTGACTTTC.

This clonotype was counted a single time. The chain is built from TRBV4-2 and TRBJ2-1; D is undetermined. Trimming took off 1 base at V and 4 bases at J, with 17 bases between the two ends. The CDR3 length is 17 residues. The germline CDR1 and CDR2 sequences are LGHNA and YNFKEQ. DNA of the CDR3: TGTGCCAGCAGCCAAGTCCAGAGGCAGTCCTTTTACAATGAGCAGTTCTTC. Translating gives CASSQVQRQSFYNEQFF.

The chain carries TRBV2 and TRBJ2-4; D unresolved. The germline CDR1 and CDR2 sequences are SNHLY and FYNNEI. Trimming took off 2 bases at V and 7 bases at J, with 0 bases between the two ends. The CDR3 sequence is 10 residues long. This chain's CDR3 is CASSENIQYF. DNA for the CDR3: TGTGCCAGCAGTGAAAACATTCAGTACTTC.

This clonotype was seen only once. The rearrangement joins TRBV12-3 or TRBV12-4 to TRBJ2-1; weak D call: TRBD2 (6 bases). This CDR3 is 12 amino acids long. Trimming left V 2 bases short and J 8 bases short, with 7 bases between. The CDR3 loop reads CASSLRGYEQFF. Written as DNA, the CDR3 is TGTGCCAGCAGTTTACGGGGGTATGAGCAGTTCTTC.

This clonotype appeared once. The CDR3 sequence: CASSARGEETQYF. The CDR3 DNA reads TGTGCCAGTAGTGCCAGGGGTGAAGAGACCCAGTACTTC. The chain employs TRBV19 and TRBJ2-5; possible D gene TRBD1, 6 bases. Germline values: CDR1 LNHDA, CDR2 SQIVND (reference sequence). The CDR3 consists of 13 residues. V shed 5 bases and J shed 3 bases, with 10 bases lying between them.

The chain couples TRBV5-1 to TRBJ2-5; D call uncertain. This CDR3 is 11 amino acids long. Germline V gives CDR1 SGHRS, CDR2 YFSETQ. The V and J ends lost 6 bases and 3 bases respectively, with 6 bases between them. CDR3 protein: CASIIEETQYF. The DNA of the CDR3 is TGCGCCAGCATCATCGAAGAGACCCAGTACTTC.

This sequence joins TRBV6-5 and TRBJ1-5; D is unclear. Germline V gives CDR1 MNHEY, CDR2 SVGAGI. The CDR3 is 14 amino acids. Trimming took 7 bases from V and 3 from J, leaving 13 bases between them. The CDR3, as DNA: TGTGCCAGCATGCGGACCGTCTACAATCAGCCCCAGCATTTT. Translation gives CASMRTVYNQPQHF.

The chain has TRBV3-1 and TRBJ2-1, with D perhaps assigned TRBD1 or TRBD2 (5 bases each). Germline V CDR1 and CDR2: LGHDT, YNNKEL (reference sequence). CDR3 size: 15 residues. V lost 1 base and J lost 9, with 16 bases in between. The CDR3 loop is CASSQAAGTQSEQFF. The CDR3 bases are TGTGCCAGCAGCCAAGCCGCAGGGACCCAGAGTGAGCAGTTCTTC.

This clonotype came up once. The rearrangement links TRBV27 to TRBJ2-1; D may match TRBD1 or TRBD2 (5 bases each). Germline V gives CDR1 MNHEY, CDR2 SMNVEV (reference sequence). The CDR3 covers 14 residues. The V end was cut by 0 bases, the J end by 15 bases, with 18 bases between. This CDR3 is CASSLSSGRDLPFF. DNA for the CDR3: TGTGCCAGCAGTTTATCCTCGGGACGCGATCTGCCGTTCTTC.

The rearrangement uses TRBV21-1 and TRBJ2-1; the table gives TRBD1 as D, unverified against the DNA. TRBV21-1 is a pseudogene segment. The CDR3 is made up of 13 amino acids. The CDR3 coding sequence is TGTGCCAGCAGCACTACAGGGGACAATGAGCAGTTCTTC. Its protein product is CASSTTGDNEQFF.

The genes are TRBV12-3 or TRBV12-4 and TRBJ2-2; D unresolved. Deletions cut 2 bases from V and 5 bases from J, with 6 bases between. The CDR3 is 13 residues long. The DNA of the CDR3 is TGTGCCAGCAGTTTATCCAGGACCGGGGAGCTGTTTTTT. Amino acids: CASSLSRTGELFF.

The CDR3, as DNA: TGCGCCAGCAGCTTCGGGGGACACGGAGAGACCCAGTACTTC. This codes for CASSFGGHGETQYF. The chain joins TRBV5-1 to TRBJ2-5; D is possibly TRBD1 or TRBD2 (6 bases each). The CDR3 runs to 14 residues. Trimming took off 2 bases at V and 4 bases at J, with 12 bases between the two ends. Per germline, CDR1 SGHRS and CDR2 YFSETQ.

This clonotype was picked up one time. J is TRBJ2-1 and V is TRBV7-8, with 16 bases that match TRBD2. The CDR3 consists of 16 residues. J lost 5 bases, V lost 7 bases, and 5 bases had no gene match. CDR1 is SGHVS and CDR2 is FQNEAQ in the germline V gene. CDR3 region: CASTQGLAGGNNEQFF. The DNA for the CDR3 is TGTGCCAGCACCCAGGGACTAGCGGGAGGGAACAATGAGCAGTTCTTC. The full variable domain, completed using reference TRBV7-8 and TRBJ2-1, is GAGVSQSPRYKVAKRGQDVALRCDPISGHVSLFWYQQALGQGPEFLTYFQNEAQLDKSGLPSDRFFAERPEGSVSTLKIQRTQQEDSAVYLCASTQGLAGGNNEQFFGPGTRLTVL.

The chain recombines TRBV18 with TRBJ1-1; D is unclear. CDR3 length equals 14 residues. V lost 3 bases, J lost 6 bases, and 14 bases lay in between. From germline, CDR1 is KGHSH and CDR2 LQKENI. The chain's CDR3 is CASSPAVPDAEAFF. CDR3 nucleotides: TGTGCCAGCTCACCTGCAGTGCCGGACGCTGAAGCTTTCTTT.

The rearrangement uses TRBV29-1 and TRBJ1-1; the D is unclear. Looked up from germline, CDR1 is SQVTM and CDR2 is ANQGSEA. Trimming stripped 4 bases from V and 8 bases from J, with 5 bases between. This CDR3 spans 9 amino acids. The CDR3 reads CSVGPEAFF. The CDR3 DNA is TGCAGCGTTGGCCCCGAAGCTTTCTTT.

This clonotype appeared a single time. The chain links TRBV30 to TRBJ2-3; TRBD2 is a possible D gene (5 bases). V was shortened by 3 bases and J by 7 bases, with 11 bases between the two germline ends. Germline CDR1 GTSNPN, CDR2 SVGIG (reference sequence). The CDR3 is 12 amino acids. The CDR3 loop reads CAWSLEGNTQYF. In DNA form, the CDR3 reads TGTGCCTGGAGCCTAGAGGGCAATACGCAGTATTTT.

The chain joins TRBV13 to TRBJ2-7, with 14 bases aligning to TRBD2. The CDR3 extends over 15 amino acids. V shed 4 bases, J shed 7 bases, and the junction held 6 bases outside the gene matches. The germline CDR1 and CDR2 sequences are PRHDT and FYEKMQ (reference sequence). Written as DNA, the CDR3 is TGTGCCAGCAGCTACCGGACTAGCGGGAGGTTGGAGCAGTACTTC. Residues: CASSYRTSGRLEQYF.

The V and J genes are TRBV28 and TRBJ2-5; 7 positions agree with TRBD2. Germline CDR1 MDHEN, CDR2 SYDVKM. V trimming: 6 bases; J trimming: 4 bases; junction bases outside the gene matches: 2. CDR3 length: 12 amino acids. CDR3 in DNA: TGTGCCAGCAGGGGAGGGTCAGAGACCCAGTACTTC. Its protein product is CASRGGSETQYF. The whole variable domain, remainder taken from reference TRBV28 and TRBJ2-5, is DVKVTQSSRYLVKRTGEKVFLECVQDMDHENMFWYRQDPGLGLRLIYFSYDVKMKEKGDIPEGYSVSREKKERFSLILESASTNQTSMYLCASRGGSETQYFGPGTRLLVL.

The V and J genes are TRBV3-1 and TRBJ2-6; the match to TRBD1 covers 9 bases. CDR1 is LGHDT, CDR2 YNNKEL, per germline (reference sequence). This CDR3 has 18 residues. With V trimmed by 4 bases and J by 2 bases, 9 bases remained unmatched. The CDR3: CASSPTRTGEPGANVLTF. In nucleotides, the CDR3 is TGTGCCAGCAGCCCCACCCGGACAGGGGAGCCTGGGGCCAACGTCCTGACTTTC.

V is TRBV5-1 and J is TRBJ1-2, with 7 bases fitting TRBD1. The CDR3 sequence is 15 residues long. Germline loops: CDR1 SGHRS, CDR2 YFSETQ. The J segment lost 3 bases and the V segment lost 4 bases, leaving 9 bases of the junction unmatched. CDR3 DNA sequence: TGCGCCAGCAGCAGACAGGGAACTTATGACTATGGCTACACCTTC. It encodes CASSRQGTYDYGYTF.

The chain carries TRBV27 and TRBJ2-3, with 9 bases fitting TRBD2. The CDR3 is made up of 15 amino acids. CDR1 is MNHEY and CDR2 is SMNVEV in the germline V gene (reference sequence). J lost 4 bases, V lost 2 bases, and 4 bases had no gene match. CDR3 DNA: TGTGCCAGCAGTTTAATGTTAGCGGGAGCAGATACGCAGTATTTT. Residues: CASSLMLAGADTQYF.

The chain links TRBV5-1 to TRBJ2-5, with TRBD1 identical over 8 bases. The germline CDR1 and CDR2 sequences are SGHRS and YFSETQ. The length of the CDR3 is 15 residues. Trimming at V came to 0 bases and at J to 1 base, leaving 2 bases not matched to a gene. The CDR3 bases are TGCGCCAGCAGCTTGGGGACAGGGAGCCAAGAGACCCAGTACTTC. It encodes CASSLGTGSQETQYF.

The J gene is TRBJ2-7, the V gene TRBV20-1, with a tentative D call TRBD2 (5 bases). Germline V lookup: CDR1 DFQATT, CDR2 SNEGSKA (reference sequence). The CDR3 is 13 residues long. The V end lost 1 base, the J end lost 1 base, and 8 bases lay between the germline ends. CDR3 DNA sequence: TGCAGTGCTAGAGGAAGGGAGTCCTACGAGCAGTACTTC. It specifies CSARGRESYEQYF.

Only one count was recorded for this clonotype. The CDR3 DNA is TGTGCCAGCAGCGTATGGGGGAGCGCCGGGGAGCTGTTTTTT. This encodes CASSVWGSAGELFF. V and J are TRBV12-3 or TRBV12-4 and TRBJ2-2; TRBD1 or TRBD2 may be the D gene (5 bases each). The length of the CDR3 is 14 residues. V was cut by 6 bases and J by 6 bases, with 14 bases left in between.